The T cell receptor (beta chain) described here comes from a study of blood T cell repertoires in COVID-19. Turning to the study itself: Sites in the United States, Italy and Spain provided acute and convalescent COVID-19 samples. From T cells, B-cell-depleted T cells, or PBMCs came the material, which was cDNA or gDNA.

CDR3 length equals 19 residues. J lost 0 bases, V lost 2 bases, and 9 bases had no gene match. From germline, CDR1 is MNHNS and CDR2 SASEGT. The participants were between roughly 18 and 100 years old and came from under 25 US areas. As processed by the authors: The assay estimated nucleated cells by amplifying reference gene primers. The method was immunoSEQ multiplex PCR; TCRdb's version includes in-frame clones alone and lacks a portion of them. V, J and clone size are taken as reported in that table, and D and trimming were inferred from the DNA itself. The repertoire holds approximately 300,000 clones, around 86% seen once, with about 4.6% in the top ten.

Sequenced material: PBMCs or T cells enriched from blood (not recorded which). This TCR came from a young man who had recovered from COVID-19. This sequence joins TRBV6-1 and TRBJ1-5, with TRBD1 matching over 11 bases. The CDR3 DNA reads TGTGCCAGCAGTGAAAAAAGGACAGGGGGCTGGGATAGCAATCAGCCCCAGCATTTT. It codes for CASSEKRTGGWDSNQPQHF.